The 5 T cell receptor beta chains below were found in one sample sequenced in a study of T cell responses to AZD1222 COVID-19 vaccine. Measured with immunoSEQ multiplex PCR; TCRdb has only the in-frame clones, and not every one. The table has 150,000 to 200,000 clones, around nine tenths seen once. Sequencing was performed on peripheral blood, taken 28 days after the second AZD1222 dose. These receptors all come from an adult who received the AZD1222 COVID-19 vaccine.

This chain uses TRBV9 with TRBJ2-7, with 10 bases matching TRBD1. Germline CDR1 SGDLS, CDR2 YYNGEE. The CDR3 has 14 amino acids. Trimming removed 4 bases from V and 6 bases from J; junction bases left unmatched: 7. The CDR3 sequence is CASSLGQGTLEQYF. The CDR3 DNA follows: TGTGCCAGCAGCCTGGGACAGGGGACCCTCGAGCAGTACTTC.

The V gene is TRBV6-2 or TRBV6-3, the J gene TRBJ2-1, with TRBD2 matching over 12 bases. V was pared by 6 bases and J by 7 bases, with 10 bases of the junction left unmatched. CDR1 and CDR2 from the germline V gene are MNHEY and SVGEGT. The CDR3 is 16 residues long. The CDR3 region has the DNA TGTGCCAGCAGCACCTTGACTAGCGGGAGTCATAATGAGCAGTTCTTC. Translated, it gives CASSTLTSGSHNEQFF.

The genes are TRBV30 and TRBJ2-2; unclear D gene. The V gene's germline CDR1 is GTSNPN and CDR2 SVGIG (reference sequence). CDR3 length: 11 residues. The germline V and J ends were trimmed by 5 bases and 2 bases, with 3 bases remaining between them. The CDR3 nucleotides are TGTGCCTGGGCTAACACCGGGGAGCTGTTTTTT. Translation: CAWANTGELFF.

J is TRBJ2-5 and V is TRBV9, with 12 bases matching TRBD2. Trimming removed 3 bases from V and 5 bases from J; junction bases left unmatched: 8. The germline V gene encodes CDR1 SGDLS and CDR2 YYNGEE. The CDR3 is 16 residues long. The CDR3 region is CASSGRLAGEGETQYF. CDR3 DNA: TGTGCCAGCAGCGGACGACTAGCGGGAGAAGGGGAGACCCAGTACTTC.

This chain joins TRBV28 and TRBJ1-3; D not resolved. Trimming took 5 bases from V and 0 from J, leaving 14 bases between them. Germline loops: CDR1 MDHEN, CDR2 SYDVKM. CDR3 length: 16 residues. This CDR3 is CASSTPRTNSGNTIYF. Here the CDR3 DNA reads TGTGCCAGCAGTACCCCCCGGACCAACTCTGGAAACACCATATATTTT.